A selection of T cell receptor beta chains follows, all from one sample in a study of blood T cell repertoires in COVID-19. Generated by immunoSEQ multiplex PCR, the TCRdb table keeps only in-frame clones and is missing some. Among 250,000 or so clones listed, about 90% were seen once. The sample was peripheral blood. These receptors were taken from a woman aged 55-70 years with acute or convalescent COVID-19. Both conserved end residues are part of each CDR3. The D gene is left open where the match is weak. Size is stated for part of the rows, as once, few or many counts, or as a class when the clone is expanded.

V gene,J gene,CDR3 length,clone size,D gene,CDR3 protein,CDR3 DNA
TRBV7-3,TRBJ1-4,14,-,-,CASSPGRGSEKLFF,TGTGCCAGCAGCCCAGGGCGGGGCTCAGAAAAACTGTTTTTT
TRBV19,TRBJ2-1,15,-,TRBD1,CASSNRGSSYNEQFF,TGTGCCAGTAGTAACAGGGGAAGCTCCTACAATGAGCAGTTCTTC
TRBV5-1,TRBJ2-2,17,-,TRBD1,CASSPRTGGYNTGELFF,TGCGCCAGCAGCCCCAGAACAGGGGGCTATAACACCGGGGAGCTGTTTTTT
TRBV5-1,TRBJ1-2,16,once,TRBD1,CASRQITGALNYGYTF,TGCGCCAGCAGACAGATCACAGGGGCGCTTAACTATGGCTACACCTTC
TRBV5-1,TRBJ2-1,15,once,TRBD2,CASSLSGITYNEQFF,TGCGCCAGCAGCTTGAGCGGGATAACCTACAATGAGCAGTTCTTC
TRBV3-1/TRBV3-2,TRBJ2-2,13,-,TRBD2,CASSQGGLPELFF,TGTGCCAGCAGCCAAGGGGGACTACCGGAGCTGTTTTTT
TRBV6-5,TRBJ2-2,15,-,-,CASRMGLANTGELFF,TGTGCCAGCAGAATGGGACTGGCTAACACCGGGGAGCTGTTTTTT
TRBV6-5,TRBJ1-3,15,-,TRBD1,CASSYSHRGTNTIYF,TGTGCCAGCAGTTACTCGCACAGGGGAACAAACACCATATATTTT
TRBV20-1,TRBJ2-3,11,-,-,CSRSGTDTQYF,TGCAGTCGTAGCGGCACAGATACGCAGTATTTT
TRBV19,TRBJ2-5,16,-,-,CASSIEGGWDLETQYF,TGTGCCAGTAGTATAGAAGGGGGTTGGGATCTGGAGACCCAGTACTTC
TRBV18,TRBJ2-1,16,-,TRBD2,CASSPLNLAGYNEQFF,TGTGCCAGCTCACCTTTAAACCTAGCGGGCTACAATGAGCAGTTCTTC
TRBV5-6,TRBJ2-2,17,-,-,CASSLPSQAYFTGELFF,TGTGCCAGCAGCCTTCCGTCGCAGGCGTACTTCACCGGGGAGCTGTTTTTT
TRBV5-1,TRBJ2-1,15,-,-,CASRFRGDSYNEQFF,TGCGCCAGCAGGTTCCGAGGAGACTCCTACAATGAGCAGTTCTTC
TRBV19,TRBJ2-2,16,-,-,CASSFAAIRNTGELFF,TGTGCCAGTAGTTTTGCGGCGATCAGGAACACCGGGGAGCTGTTTTTT
TRBV28,TRBJ1-4,13,-,-,CASRGQPNEKLFF,TGTGCCAGCAGAGGACAACCGAATGAAAAACTGTTTTTT
TRBV6-1,TRBJ2-3,18,-,TRBD2,CASSEAPTSGRSGNTQYF,TGTGCCAGCAGTGAAGCGCCGACTAGCGGGAGGAGTGGAAATACGCAGTATTTT
TRBV11-1,TRBJ1-2,14,-,-,CASSSQGFNYGYTF,TGTGCCAGCAGCTCCCAGGGATTTAACTATGGCTACACCTTC
TRBV3-1/TRBV3-2,TRBJ2-5,16,once,-,CASSQDSVPYQETQYF,TGTGCCAGCAGCCAAGATTCAGTGCCCTACCAAGAGACCCAGTACTTC
TRBV28,TRBJ1-4,15,-,-,CASSGRSGGSEKLFF,TGTGCCAGCAGTGGGCGCAGTGGTGGGAGTGAAAAACTGTTTTTT
TRBV28,TRBJ2-7,15,-,TRBD1,CASSRRDRGRGEQYF,TGTGCCAGCTCTCGTCGGGACAGGGGGCGAGGCGAGCAGTACTTC
TRBV11-2,TRBJ1-2,16,-,-,CASSLELTGLIYGYTF,TGTGCCAGCAGCTTAGAGCTCACGGGACTGATCTATGGCTACACCTTC
TRBV19,TRBJ2-3,14,-,TRBD1,CASKLGQGRDTQYF,TGTGCCAGTAAGCTAGGACAGGGGAGGGATACGCAGTATTTT
TRBV27,TRBJ1-5,14,-,-,CASSLSYSNQPQHF,TGTGCCAGCAGTTTATCATATAGCAATCAGCCCCAGCATTTT
TRBV27,TRBJ1-5,16,once,-,CASSLTYVGTHQPQHF,TGTGCCAGCAGTCTAACATACGTCGGGACTCATCAGCCCCAGCATTTT
TRBV9,TRBJ1-2,17,-,-,CASSARGGGTLGYGYTF,TGTGCCAGCAGCGCGAGGGGCGGGGGGACCCTTGGCTATGGCTACACCTTC
TRBV11-2,TRBJ2-7,13,-,-,CASSFEAYGEQYF,TGTGCCAGCAGCTTTGAGGCCTACGGCGAGCAGTACTTC
TRBV24-1,TRBJ2-3,20,-,TRBD2,CATSDPPPLAGGSSTDTQYF,TGTGCCACCAGTGACCCTCCCCCCCTAGCGGGGGGGTCTAGCACAGATACGCAGTATTTT
TRBV6-5,TRBJ1-5,16,-,TRBD1,CASSLGTGGGNQPQHF,TGTGCCAGCAGTTTGGGGACAGGGGGAGGCAATCAGCCCCAGCATTTT
TRBV7-9,TRBJ2-6,15,few,TRBD1,CASRGQVAGANVLTF,TGTGCCAGCAGGGGACAGGTAGCTGGGGCCAACGTCCTGACTTTC